The rows below give T cell receptor beta chains drawn from one sample of a study of blood T cells in healthy people across ages. TCRdb used MiXCR to reprocess the 5' RACE reads, holding one entry per CDR3 protein. The sample yields fewer than 600,000 distinct CDR3 sequences, over 25% seen once. This sample also belongs to another study, concerning T cells of mothers and their children.

Sequencing was done on a sample of blood. These receptors all come from a boy between 2 and 10 years old in good health. CDR3s include the opening cysteine and the closing phenylalanine or tryptophan. D genes are given only for firm matches. Size values are once, few and many counts, or a class for expanded clones, and some rows have none.

abundance | d_gene | j_gene | v_gene | CDR3nt | CDR3aa
many | . | TRBJ1-2 | TRBV7-2 | TGTGCCAGCAGCTTAGAGCTGGGCAGAGAGGATGGCTACACCTTC | CASSLELGREDGYTF
. | . | TRBJ2-7 | TRBV7-2 | TGTGCCAGCTCGACTCAGGCAGACAGCTACGAGCAGTACTTC | CASSTQADSYEQYF
. | . | TRBJ2-5 | TRBV9 | TGTGCCAGCAGCCCACCGACTCGAAAAGGCGGGCCGGAGACCCAGTACTTC | CASSPPTRKGGPETQYF
few | TRBD1 | TRBJ1-2 | TRBV20-1 | TGCAGTGCTAGAGCGGGGGGCAGACAGGGGGCGGATGGCTACACCTTC | CSARAGGRQGADGYTF
. | . | TRBJ2-5 | TRBV9 | TGTGCCAGCAGCGTAGATAGCGGACAAGAGACCCAGTACTTC | CASSVDSGQETQYF
once | TRBD2 | TRBJ2-3 | TRBV7-2 | TGTGCCAGCAGCCGCGGACTAGCGCCCCAGGGCTCAGATACGCAGTATTTT | CASSRGLAPQGSDTQYF
few | . | TRBJ2-2 | TRBV20-1 | TGCAGTGCTAAGTCCAGTGACAGGCCGAACACCGGGGAGCTGTTTTTT | CSAKSSDRPNTGELFF
few | . | TRBJ2-5 | TRBV9 | TGTGCCAGCAGCGTAGAAGGGGCCTGGGAGACCCAGTACTTC | CASSVEGAWETQYF
few | . | TRBJ2-1 | TRBV7-9 | TGTGCCAGCAGCTTATTTGGGACGACAGGATTAAATGAGCAGTTCTTC | CASSLFGTTGLNEQFF
. | . | TRBJ1-2 | TRBV29-1 | TGCAGCGTTGTTACGGGGGTCGGCTATGGCTACACCTTC | CSVVTGVGYGYTF
. | . | TRBJ2-3 | TRBV6-4 | TGTGCCAGCAGTGACTCAGAGACAGATACGCAGTATTTT | CASSDSETDTQYF
few | . | TRBJ2-7 | TRBV25-1 | TGTGCCAGCAGTGAATATCATTCTGGGAATCCACCCGAATCCTACGAGCAGTACTTC | CASSEYHSGNPPESYEQYF
. | . | TRBJ1-1 | TRBV29-1 | TGCAGCGCCCACCTGGTAGAGAACACTGAAGCTTTCTTT | CSAHLVENTEAFF
few | . | TRBJ1-4 | TRBV11-2 | TGTGCCAGCAACTCGGACCCCACGGCTGGAAAACTGTTTTTT | CASNSDPTAGKLFF
few | TRBD1 | TRBJ1-2 | TRBV25-1 | TGTGCCAGCAGTAGACGCGACAGGGGAATGGATGGCTACACCTTC | CASSRRDRGMDGYTF
. | TRBD1 | TRBJ2-7 | TRBV4-3 | TGCGCCAGCAGCCAAGTCACAGGGGGCGCAGGGGAGCAGTACTTC | CASSQVTGGAGEQYF
. | . | TRBJ1-2 | TRBV15 | TGTGCCACCAGCAGAGATCAAGGGATTTTCTATGGCTACACCTTC | CATSRDQGIFYGYTF
few | . | TRBJ1-2 | TRBV6-2/TRBV6-3 | TGTGCCAGCAGTGACTCGAGGGAGTATGGAGGCTACACCTTC | CASSDSREYGGYTF
. | . | TRBJ1-1 | TRBV7-2 | TGTGCCAGCAGCTTAATGGGGACGTCCGACACTGAAGCTTTCTTT | CASSLMGTSDTEAFF
few | TRBD2 | TRBJ2-5 | TRBV20-1 | TGCAGTGCGGAAGCGGGAGGAGGCAAAGAGACCCAGTACTTC | CSAEAGGGKETQYF